Sequencing of this T cell receptor (beta chain) was carried out in a study of T cell repertoires in cytomegalovirus infection (dated by TCRdb to between 2017 and 2020). Regarding the study in general: Recently identified HLA-C-restricted CMV epitopes, whose presentation resists viral immunomodulation, were targeted by peptide stimulations together with well-studied HLA-B-restricted epitopes. Because public TCR beta signatures pointed to carriage of CMV infection together with the matching HLA type, the HLA type of each donor mattered for the analysis. General study outcomes and caveats: The ex vivo response was dominated by HLA-C-restricted CMV-specific TCR beta clonotypes, which also provided the single most frequent clonotype in two of eight donors. Cumulative frequency of public TCR beta family members discriminated carriers of CMV infection plus the relevant HLA type in this cohort and an independent approximately 350-donor cohort.

In the paper's terms, the treatment or condition label means: in vitro stimulation with specific CMV peptide epitopes to enrich CMV-specific T cells. In this sample, this clonotype turned up many times. There is no known antigen for this receptor. No base quality values were provided; no much bigger clone lies one nucleotide off. CDR1 SGHNT and CDR2 YENEEA were looked up in the germline V gene. Including cysteine and phenylalanine, the CDR3 has 14 amino acids. The entry retains the CDR3 DNA only, 42 bases that are in frame from base 1. At the junction V is shortened by 3 bases and J by 0 bases; bases outside the gene matches: 2. TCRdb lists the instrument as Illumina HiSeq 1500. The public reads were run again by TCRdb, first through fastp at Q25 and then through MiXCR, and only productive beta chains were kept. Rows matching on CDR3 protein sequence are summarized as one entry with the most common DNA and genes. The sample includes about 83,000 distinct CDR3 sequences, with roughly a quarter observed a single time. The ten top clones hold roughly 45% of the sample.

Sequences were derived from CD8+ T cells from cultured PBMCs, sampled from culture after CMV antigen stimulation. Here the chain combines TRBV11-3 and TRBJ2-7, with 7 bases in between that match TRBD2. The TCR sequence derives from a human donor in good health (CMV status not recorded). Some clones in this sample may be carry-over from other donors' samples. The nucleotides are TGTGCCAGCAGCTTTCGGGGGGTCTCCTACGAGCAGTACTTC. The encoded protein is CASSFRGVSYEQYF. This CDR3, with the reference TRBV11-3 and TRBJ2-7 proteins standing in past its ends, gives the full variable domain EAGVVQSPRYKIIEKKQPVAFWCNPISGHNTLYWYLQNLGQGPELLIRYENEEAVDDSQLPKDRFSAERLKGVDSTLKIQPAELGDSAVYLCASSFRGVSYEQYFGPGTRLTVT.